The clone carrying this T cell receptor (beta chain) was detected ten times or more. The antigen is unknown. The data originate from a study of T cells in Graves' hyperthyroidism and ophthalmopathy. Overall study findings and caveats: Blood also contained most expanded thyroid clonotypes above 0.001. Classification by a 13 V-J model distinguished ophthalmopathy from stable hyperthyroidism.

Hyperthyroidism was newly diagnosed in patients aged 18 to 65 (duration under 2 months). TCR beta CDR3 sequences were amplified from RNA transcripts. Initially, a first-round RT-PCR of the TCR CDR3 employed the HTBI primer set. TCRdb re-called the multiplex PCR reads through MiXCR, storing one row per CDR3 protein. Among about 610,000 distinct CDR3 sequences listed, about 43% were seen once. Germline CDR1 SGHAT, CDR2 FQDESV (reference sequence). The CDR3 sequence is 15 residues long. The junction had 10 bases not matched to a gene; V was cut back by 5 bases and J by 3 bases. The sequencing sample was made of peripheral blood or thyroid tissue (not recorded which). V and J are TRBV11-1 and TRBJ2-7; TRBD1 aligns across 7 bases. The sequence was collected from a young woman with Graves' hyperthyroidism. Here the CDR3 reads CASSPRMGQSYEQYF. DNA of the CDR3: TGTGCCAGCAGCCCGAGGATGGGACAGAGCTACGAGCAGTACTTC.